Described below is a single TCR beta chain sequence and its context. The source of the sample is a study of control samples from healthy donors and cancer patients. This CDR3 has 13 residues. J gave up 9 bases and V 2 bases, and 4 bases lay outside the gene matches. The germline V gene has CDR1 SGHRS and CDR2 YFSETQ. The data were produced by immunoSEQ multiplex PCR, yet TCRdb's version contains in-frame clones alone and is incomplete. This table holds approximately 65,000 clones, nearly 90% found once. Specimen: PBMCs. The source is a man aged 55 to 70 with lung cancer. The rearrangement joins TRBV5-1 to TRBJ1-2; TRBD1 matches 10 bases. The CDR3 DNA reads TGCGCCAGCAGCTTCGGACAGGGGGAAAGCTACACCTTC. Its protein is CASSFGQGESYTF.